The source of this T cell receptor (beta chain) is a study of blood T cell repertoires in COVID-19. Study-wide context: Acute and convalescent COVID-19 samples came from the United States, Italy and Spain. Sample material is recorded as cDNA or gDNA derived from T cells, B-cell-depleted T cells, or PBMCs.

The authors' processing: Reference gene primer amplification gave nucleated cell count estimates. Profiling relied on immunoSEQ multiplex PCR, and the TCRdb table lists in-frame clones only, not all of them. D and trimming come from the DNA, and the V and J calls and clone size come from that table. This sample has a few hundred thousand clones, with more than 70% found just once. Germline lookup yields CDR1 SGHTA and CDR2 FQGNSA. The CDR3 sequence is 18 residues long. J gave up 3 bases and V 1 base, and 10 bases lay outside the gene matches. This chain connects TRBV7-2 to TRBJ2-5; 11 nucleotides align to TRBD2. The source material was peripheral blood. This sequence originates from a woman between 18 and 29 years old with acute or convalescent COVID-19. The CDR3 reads CASSLGLVASGGKETQYF. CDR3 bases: TGTGCCAGCAGCTTAGGTTTGGTGGCTAGCGGGGGGAAAGAGACCCAGTACTTC.